Listed below are T cell receptor beta chains from one sample, sequenced in a study of Ad26.COV2.S vaccination and SARS-CoV-2 variants. The protocol was immunoSEQ multiplex PCR, while the TCRdb copy is restricted to in-frame clones and leaves out a portion. The data hold around 300,000 clones, with 85% to 90% observed a single time. This material consisted of peripheral blood, taken in a trial of Ad26.COV2.S vaccine versus placebo. The receptors originated from a person aged 18-65 years who received the Ad26.COV2.S COVID-19 vaccine or a placebo. Each CDR3 is given with its conserved first and last residue. D genes are given only for firm matches. Expanded clones are given a class, and other clones once, few, many or no size at all.

NA,TRBV29-1,NA,TRBJ1-1,CSVSRDRETEAFF,TGCAGCGTCTCCAGGGACCGGGAAACTGAAGCTTTCTTT
NA,TRBV2,TRBD1,TRBJ2-3,CASSDRTGSTSTSTDTQYF,TGTGCCAGCAGTGATCGGACAGGGTCTACATCCACTAGCACAGATACGCAGTATTTT
NA,TRBV28,TRBD1,TRBJ2-7,CASSFSVPQGAGEQYF,TGTGCCAGCAGTTTCTCCGTTCCACAGGGGGCGGGGGAGCAGTACTTC
NA,TRBV4-3,TRBD2,TRBJ2-3,CASSQDAASGGAWTDTQYF,TGCGCCAGCAGCCAAGATGCGGCTAGCGGGGGGGCTTGGACAGATACGCAGTATTTT
NA,TRBV7-9,NA,TRBJ2-3,CASSTTGTGTQYF,TGTGCCAGCAGCACTACAGGGACGGGTACGCAGTATTTT
NA,TRBV13,NA,TRBJ1-1,CASSLEGVAEAFF,TGTGCCAGCAGCTTAGAAGGGGTCGCTGAAGCTTTCTTT
NA,TRBV7-2,NA,TRBJ1-2,CASSYRRGEGYTF,TGTGCCAGCAGCTACCGAAGGGGCGAAGGCTACACCTTC
NA,TRBV5-1,NA,TRBJ1-2,CASRAGADGYGYTF,TGCGCCAGCAGAGCAGGTGCAGACGGCTATGGCTACACCTTC
once,TRBV5-1,TRBD2,TRBJ2-1,CASSLGTSGEFF,TGCGCCAGCAGCTTGGGGACTAGCGGGGAGTTCTTC
NA,TRBV19,NA,TRBJ2-1,CASSIIGNNNEQFF,TGTGCCAGTAGTATAATAGGGAATAACAATGAGCAGTTCTTC
NA,TRBV19,TRBD1,TRBJ1-1,CASRTTGTGPTEAFF,TGTGCCAGTAGAACCACCGGGACAGGGCCCACTGAAGCTTTCTTT
NA,TRBV4-1,NA,TRBJ1-1,CASSQGPRGGLKNTEAFF,TGCGCCAGCAGCCAAGGGCCCCGGGGGGGGCTAAAGAACACTGAAGCTTTCTTT
NA,TRBV9,NA,TRBJ2-2,CASSVGGNVAGELFF,TGTGCCAGCAGCGTGGGCGGTAATGTGGCCGGGGAGCTGTTTTTT
few,TRBV11-3,NA,TRBJ1-1,CASSFREGNTEAFF,TGTGCCAGCAGCTTCAGGGAAGGGAACACTGAAGCTTTCTTT
NA,TRBV5-1,NA,TRBJ2-7,CASSAGTVYEQYF,TGCGCCAGCAGCGCTGGGACCGTCTACGAGCAGTACTTC
NA,TRBV6-6,NA,TRBJ2-7,CASGLEDSDLSYEQYF,TGTGCCAGCGGGTTAGAGGACAGTGACCTCTCCTACGAGCAGTACTTC
NA,TRBV27,NA,TRBJ2-7,CASSLSWGGPEQYF,TGTGCCAGCAGTCTCTCGTGGGGGGGGCCGGAGCAGTACTTC
once,TRBV12-5,TRBD1,TRBJ1-3,CASGQVSSGNTIYF,TGTGCTAGCGGACAGGTTAGCTCTGGAAACACCATATATTTT
NA,TRBV19,TRBD1,TRBJ2-1,CASSIFSIGTGLNEQFF,TGTGCCAGTAGTATCTTTTCGATAGGGACAGGTCTAAATGAGCAGTTCTTC
few,TRBV11-3,NA,TRBJ1-1,CASSLEGDRNTEAFF,TGTGCCAGCAGCTTAGAGGGGGACCGGAACACTGAAGCTTTCTTT
NA,TRBV6-1,NA,TRBJ1-2,CASSEVTGYGYTF,TGTGCCAGCAGTGAAGTAACAGGGTACGGCTACACCTTC
NA,TRBV4-3,TRBD1,TRBJ2-3,CASSTQGSATDTQYF,TGCGCCAGCAGCACACAGGGGTCGGCCACAGATACGCAGTATTTT
NA,TRBV10-3,NA,TRBJ1-6,CAISESGTNSPLHF,TGTGCCATCAGTGAGTCGGGGACCAATTCACCCCTCCACTTT
NA,TRBV7-9,NA,TRBJ1-5,CASSLGQGDQPQHF,TGTGCCAGCAGCTTAGGGCAGGGAGATCAGCCCCAGCATTTT
NA,TRBV3-1/TRBV3-2,TRBD1,TRBJ1-2,CASSQEGDRGGYTF,TGTGCCAGCAGCCAAGAGGGCGACAGGGGTGGCTACACCTTC
NA,TRBV6-1,NA,TRBJ1-1,CASSEGRAGYTEAFF,TGTGCCAGCAGTGAAGGCAGGGCCGGGTACACTGAAGCTTTCTTT
NA,TRBV27,TRBD2,TRBJ2-5,CASWGLAGVQETQYF,TGTGCCAGCTGGGGACTAGCGGGGGTCCAAGAGACCCAGTACTTC
NA,TRBV9,NA,TRBJ2-2,CASLGPYTGELFF,TGTGCCAGTTTGGGGCCCTACACCGGGGAGCTGTTTTTT
NA,TRBV7-6,NA,TRBJ2-3,CASSPGVAITDTQYF,TGTGCCAGCAGCCCCGGGGTTGCTATTACAGATACGCAGTATTTT
NA,TRBV19,TRBD1,TRBJ1-1,CASSMGTGKRRFEAFF,TGTGCCAGTAGTATGGGGACAGGGAAAAGGAGGTTTGAAGCTTTCTTT
NA,TRBV30,NA,TRBJ1-3,CAWSVMDTGFSGNTIYF,TGTGCCTGGAGTGTGATGGACACAGGCTTCTCTGGAAACACCATATATTTT
NA,TRBV19,NA,TRBJ1-1,CASRKGPKIWRDDEAFF,TGTGCCAGCAGAAAGGGGCCTAAGATCTGGAGGGATGATGAAGCTTTCTTT
NA,TRBV4-3,NA,TRBJ1-1,CASSQRFGTEAFF,TGCGCCAGCAGCCAGAGGTTTGGCACTGAAGCTTTCTTT
NA,TRBV6-8,NA,TRBJ1-2,CASSPTQGSIYGYTF,TGTGCCAGCAGCCCAACTCAGGGATCAATCTATGGCTACACCTTC
NA,TRBV11-3,TRBD1,TRBJ2-2,CASSLSPGQGASGELFF,TGTGCCAGCAGCTTATCCCCGGGACAGGGGGCATCCGGGGAGCTGTTTTTT